These T cell receptor beta chains were read from a single sample in a study of blood T cells in healthy people across ages. One entry per CDR3 protein results from TCRdb running MiXCR on the 5' RACE reads. The sample holds under 1,000,000 distinct CDR3 sequences, roughly 34% seen once. Sequenced material: blood. The receptors here all came from a man younger than 35 in good health. Both conserved end residues are part of each CDR3. The D gene is left open where the match is weak. Clone size appears in some rows only: once, few, many, or a class for an expanded clone.

clone size | D gene | J gene | V gene | CDR3 DNA | CDR3 protein
NA | TRBD2 | TRBJ2-1 | TRBV4-1 | TGCGCCAGCAGCCTCGAAAGACGAGCGGGGCGCAATGAGCAGTTCTTC | CASSLERRAGRNEQFF
few | NA | TRBJ2-2 | TRBV5-1 | TGCGCCAGCAGCTTTGATCCGTCAAAAACGAACACCGGGGAGCTGTTTTTT | CASSFDPSKTNTGELFF
NA | TRBD2 | TRBJ2-1 | TRBV14 | TGTGCCAGCAGCCCGAATCCGGGACTAGCGGGGGGCTCCTGGAACAATGAGCAGTTCTTC | CASSPNPGLAGGSWNNEQFF
few | TRBD2 | TRBJ2-7 | TRBV12-3/TRBV12-4 | TGTGCCAGCAGTTTACAAGCGGGGGAAACCTACGAGCAGTACTTC | CASSLQAGETYEQYF
once | NA | TRBJ2-2 | TRBV5-5 | TGTGCCAGCAGCTCCACGATAACAACACGGGATGGCGCCCCCGGGGAGCTGTTTTTT | CASSSTITTRDGAPGELFF
NA | NA | TRBJ2-7 | TRBV15 | TGTGCCACCAGCAGAGATATGGAAAAGAGCTCCTACGAGCAGTACTTC | CATSRDMEKSSYEQYF
NA | NA | TRBJ2-5 | TRBV12-3/TRBV12-4 | TGTGCCAGCAGTTCCCAGGGGACCCAGTACTTC | CASSSQGTQYF
once | NA | TRBJ2-2 | TRBV30 | TGTGCCTGGAGAGCCGGGACACGGACCGGGGAGCTGTTTTTT | CAWRAGTRTGELFF
NA | NA | TRBJ2-3 | TRBV7-2 | TGTGCCAGCAGCCCCCGGGTTAACCCAGATACGCAGTATTTT | CASSPRVNPDTQYF
NA | NA | TRBJ2-3 | TRBV5-1 | TGCGCCAGCAGCTTGTCGCCACAGGGGACTCGAGTTGTCACAGATACGCAGTATTTT | CASSLSPQGTRVVTDTQYF
NA | NA | TRBJ2-2 | TRBV20-1 | TGCAGTGCTTGGGATATGAACACCGGGGAGCTGTTTTTT | CSAWDMNTGELFF
few | NA | TRBJ1-5 | TRBV20-1 | TGCAGTGCTGCCGTCCAGGGGAAATATAGCAATCAGCCCCAGCATTTT | CSAAVQGKYSNQPQHF
NA | NA | TRBJ1-1 | TRBV7-8 | TGTGCCAGCAGCTTAGTCGGAGGCGGGTCCCCGAGCACTGAAGCTTTCTTT | CASSLVGGGSPSTEAFF
few | TRBD1 | TRBJ2-7 | TRBV2 | TGTGCCAGTCTCGACTCGAGGACAGGGGGCTACGAGCAGTACTTC | CASLDSRTGGYEQYF
NA | TRBD2 | TRBJ2-3 | TRBV6-6 | TGTGCCAGCAGTTACCCTACTAGCGGAACAGATACGCAGTATTTT | CASSYPTSGTDTQYF
NA | NA | TRBJ2-5 | TRBV10-3 | TGTGCCATCAGTGAGTCAGGAGACAGACAAGAGACCCAGTACTTC | CAISESGDRQETQYF
many | TRBD1 | TRBJ2-7 | TRBV4-3 | TGCGCCAGCAGCCGAGGGACAGGGGGCTTCTACGAGCAGTACTTC | CASSRGTGGFYEQYF
NA | TRBD2 | TRBJ2-3 | TRBV4-1 | TGCGCCAGCCAAGAGGGTAATAGCGGGGGGGTTGAAGATACGCAGTATTTT | CASQEGNSGGVEDTQYF
few | TRBD2 | TRBJ2-2 | TRBV5-1 | TGCGCCAGCAGCTTGACGACTAGCGGGGGGGCCGGGGAGCTGTTTTTT | CASSLTTSGGAGELFF
NA | NA | TRBJ1-2 | TRBV20-1 | TGCAGTGCTAGAGAGGGGACGGACTATGGCTACACCTTC | CSAREGTDYGYTF
few | NA | TRBJ2-6 | TRBV7-2 | TGTGCCAGCAGCTTATTAGGGGGCTCTGGGGCCAACGTCCTGACTTTC | CASSLLGGSGANVLTF
few | NA | TRBJ2-3 | TRBV6-5 | TGTGCCAGCACCTACTCACGGGTTGCGACAGATACACAGTATTTT | CASTYSRVATDTQYF
many | NA | TRBJ2-1 | TRBV12-1 | TGTGCCAGCAGCCCCATCGACGGGGTGGCTGCTGAGCAGTTCTTC | CASSPIDGVAAEQFF
many | NA | TRBJ2-1 | TRBV6-5 | TGTGCCAGCAAACAACAGGTCCACAATGAGCAGTTCTTC | CASKQQVHNEQFF
few | NA | TRBJ2-5 | TRBV12-3/TRBV12-4 | TGTGCCAGCAGTTTTGTTCAGGCCTGGGGGGAGCAGTACTTC | CASSFVQAWGEQYF
NA | NA | TRBJ1-6 | TRBV5-1 | TGCGCCAGCAGCTTGGAGGGGGTTCGGACCGCTAATTCACCCCTCCACTTT | CASSLEGVRTANSPLHF
NA | NA | TRBJ2-3 | TRBV20-1 | TGCAGTGCTAGAGATCTTAGGAGTTCGGCAGATACGCAGTATTTT | CSARDLRSSADTQYF
NA | NA | TRBJ2-1 | TRBV7-8 | TGTGCCAGCAGCCAACAGGTGGGCACTGAGCAGTTCTTC | CASSQQVGTEQFF
few | TRBD1 | TRBJ2-2 | TRBV10-3 | TGTGCCATCAGCGGGACAGCCACCGGGGAGCTGTTTTTT | CAISGTATGELFF
few | NA | TRBJ2-1 | TRBV18 | TGTGCCAGCTCACCAGGGAGTAGCGATGAGCAGTTCTTC | CASSPGSSDEQFF
NA | TRBD1 | TRBJ2-1 | TRBV11-2 | TGTGCCAGCAGCTGGGACAGGAACAGCAATGAGCAGTTCTTC | CASSWDRNSNEQFF
many | NA | TRBJ2-3 | TRBV7-2 | TGTGCCAGCAGCTCTGGTGGAGCAGATACGCAGTATTTT | CASSSGGADTQYF
few | NA | TRBJ1-5 | TRBV28 | TGTGCCACCTCACCGGGGGGGGGTGGGAAGCCCCAGCATTTT | CATSPGGGGKPQHF
NA | NA | TRBJ1-2 | TRBV28 | TGTGCCAGCAGTTACTCGTCAGATTATGGCTACACCTTC | CASSYSSDYGYTF
many | TRBD2 | TRBJ2-3 | TRBV20-1 | TGCAGTGCTAGAATGACTAGCGGGGAGCTTACAGATACGCAGTATTTT | CSARMTSGELTDTQYF
NA | NA | TRBJ1-2 | TRBV20-1 | TGCAGTGCTAGAGATCAAATCGGGGCTGTGGGCTACACCTTC | CSARDQIGAVGYTF
few | TRBD1 | TRBJ1-2 | TRBV4-3 | TGCGCCAGCAGCCAAGGGGGGCAGGGGGGGCCCGGTGGCTACACCTTC | CASSQGGQGGPGGYTF
NA | NA | TRBJ2-7 | TRBV6-5 | TGTGCCAGCAGTTACTCGAGACTTAGGGACTACGAGCAGTACTTC | CASSYSRLRDYEQYF
NA | TRBD2 | TRBJ2-5 | TRBV30 | TGTGCCTGGGATCGGGGGGGCGATATTGCGGAGACCCAGTACTTC | CAWDRGGDIAETQYF
NA | NA | TRBJ2-5 | TRBV28 | TGTGCCAGCGCCCCCGGAGACAGGCAGACCCAGTACTTC | CASAPGDRQTQYF
NA | NA | TRBJ1-1 | TRBV7-3 | TGTGCCAGCACGGACAGTTATTTGACTGAAGCTTTCTTT | CASTDSYLTEAFF
few | NA | TRBJ2-5 | TRBV28 | TGTGCCAGCAGCCCTCCCGGGCCAGAGACCCAGTACTTC | CASSPPGPETQYF
NA | NA | TRBJ2-2 | TRBV7-2 | TGTGCCAGCAGGGTTCCGGGACTTAACACCGGGGAGCTGTTTTTT | CASRVPGLNTGELFF
NA | NA | TRBJ2-5 | TRBV6-5 | TGTGCCAGCAGCCCGACCCAAGTGTGGTTCGGTGAGCAGTACTTC | CASSPTQVWFGEQYF
NA | TRBD1 | TRBJ1-2 | TRBV4-3 | TGCGCCAGCAGCCAAGAAGGACAGGCTGTACGAAGCTACACCTTC | CASSQEGQAVRSYTF
few | NA | TRBJ1-1 | TRBV12-3/TRBV12-4 | TGTGCCAGCAGTCGAGCGGGGGGAGGGTACACTGAAGCTTTCTTT | CASSRAGGGYTEAFF
few | TRBD2 | TRBJ2-5 | TRBV2 | TGTGCCAGCAGTCGAGGACGAACTAGCGGGGGGGCGGAGACCCAGTACTTC | CASSRGRTSGGAETQYF
few | NA | TRBJ2-5 | TRBV6-2/TRBV6-3 | TGTGCCAGCAGTGTTGGACAGTCGGAGACCCAGTACTTC | CASSVGQSETQYF